This T cell receptor beta chain was found in a study of cytomegalovirus exposure and HLA in healthy donors. Study details: In a previous analysis, some 110 million unique TCR beta sequences were found from 150 million to 200 million T cells. Among the roughly 430 genotyped donors, 70% to 90% were placed in the Caucasian-associated ancestry cluster. Regarding the study as a whole: Specificity of three CMV-associated chains for CMV antigens was verified in vitro.

A note on this clone: The antigen remains unidentified.

CDR1 and CDR2 from the germline V gene are MRHNA and SNTAGT. Trimming took 0 bases from V and 3 from J; bases not matched to a gene: 6. The CDR3 loop spans 17 amino acids. The PCR had 60 Vbeta and 13 Jbeta primers. Sequencing used immunoSEQ multiplex PCR; TCRdb keeps in-frame clones, though not all of them. This sample carries approximately 200,000 clones, roughly 80% of them seen once, and the ten largest clones take around 0.24%. The specimen was PBMCs. V usage is TRBV6-4 and J usage is TRBJ2-1; the match to TRBD1 covers 9 bases. This receptor was identified in a boy younger than 18 in good health and CMV-seronegative. Here the CDR3 DNA reads TGTGCCAGCAGTGACTCTCCGACAGGGGGTGGCTACAATGAGCAGTTCTTC. Its translation: CASSDSPTGGGYNEQFF.